This is a list of T cell receptor beta chains from one sample in a study of blood T cell repertoires in COVID-19. Only in-frame clones appear in the TCRdb table, and some are missing; sequencing was by immunoSEQ multiplex PCR. The table records roughly 420,000 clones, roughly 90% of them present only once. Sequences were obtained from PBMCs or T cells enriched from blood (not recorded which). The source of these receptors is a woman under 40 with acute COVID-19. CDR3s include the opening cysteine and the closing phenylalanine or tryptophan. The D gene is left open where the match is weak. A clone size is listed for some rows: how often the clone was seen (once, few, many), or a class if it is expanded.

length	V	J	size	D	DNA	CDR3
15	TRBV15	TRBJ1-2	NA	TRBD1	TGTGCCACCAGCATCGACAGGGGGCCCCGCTATGGCTACACCTTC	CATSIDRGPRYGYTF
16	TRBV21-1	TRBJ1-3	NA	NA	TGTGCCAGCAGCAAAGACAGGCATAGACCTGGAAACACCATATATTTT	CASSKDRHRPGNTIYF
14	TRBV6-5	TRBJ1-1	NA	TRBD1	TGTGCCAGCAGTCGGGGACAGGGGGGCACTGAAGCTTTCTTT	CASSRGQGGTEAFF
15	TRBV11-1	TRBJ1-6	once	NA	TGTGCCAGCAGCTTAGAGAGCCAGGGATATTCACCCCTCCACTTT	CASSLESQGYSPLHF
12	TRBV13	TRBJ2-2	NA	NA	TGTGCCAGCAGCTTAGGTAGCGGGGAGCTGTTTTTT	CASSLGSGELFF
14	TRBV6-5	TRBJ1-2	NA	TRBD1	TGTGCCAGCAGTTACTCGAGACAGGGCTATGGCTACACCTTC	CASSYSRQGYGYTF
16	TRBV5-1	TRBJ2-3	NA	TRBD2	TGCGCCAGCAGCCTCGGACTAGCTTCGAGCACAGATACGCAGTATTTT	CASSLGLASSTDTQYF
13	TRBV10-3	TRBJ1-1	NA	TRBD1	TGTGCCATCAGTGCGGACAGGGGTTCTGAAGCTTTCTTT	CAISADRGSEAFF
18	TRBV6-2/TRBV6-3	TRBJ2-2	NA	TRBD1	TGTGCCAGCAGTTATCCGACAGGGATTTGGGAACGAGCCGGGGAGCTGTTTTTT	CASSYPTGIWERAGELFF
13	TRBV6-2/TRBV6-3	TRBJ2-1	NA	TRBD2	TGTGCCAGCAGCTGGACTAGCGGCTATGAGCAGTTCTTC	CASSWTSGYEQFF
13	TRBV30	TRBJ1-1	NA	NA	TGTGCCTGGAGTGTACGCAGGGCCAATGAAGCTTTCTTT	CAWSVRRANEAFF
18	TRBV19	TRBJ2-1	few	NA	TGTGCCAGTAGTATAGATCATTCGGGGGGCAGGGTTGGGAATGAGCAGTTCTTC	CASSIDHSGGRVGNEQFF
14	TRBV5-1	TRBJ2-7	NA	TRBD1	TGCGCCAGCAGCGACAGGACAGGTTCCTACGAGCAGTACTTC	CASSDRTGSYEQYF
13	TRBV30	TRBJ1-2	NA	NA	TGTGCCTGGAGTGACAGACACTACTATGGCTACACCTTC	CAWSDRHYYGYTF
14	TRBV7-3	TRBJ1-2	NA	NA	TGTGCCAGCAGCTTAGGGGCCGGGAACTATGGCTACACCTTC	CASSLGAGNYGYTF
16	TRBV18	TRBJ1-1	NA	TRBD1	TGTGCCAGCTCGCCGCAGGGGGACCTAATGAACACTGAAGCTTTCTTT	CASSPQGDLMNTEAFF